Below are 3 T cell receptor beta chains sequenced from a single sample in a study of post-analysis software for immune sequencing data. These receptors' targets are unknown. Findings and limits, study-wide: Controls showed lower frequencies than patients for 5 or 6 TRBV segments, and TRBV5-6, TRBV5-1 and TRBV20-1 were among these.

Prepared TCR beta cDNA libraries contained unique molecular identifiers. TCRdb processed the PCR reads anew with MiXCR; each CDR3 protein has one entry. This sample has about 200,000 distinct CDR3 sequences; approximately 30% occur once, and the top ten carry less than 4%. Sequencing was carried out using blood. The receptors were sampled from a girl aged 2-17 years with multiple sclerosis.

Comments on this clonotype: A much larger clone is a single base away; this may be a read error. V and J are TRBV29-1 and TRBJ2-1; D unresolved. This CDR3 spans 12 amino acids. The germline V gene encodes CDR1 SQVTM and CDR2 ANQGSEA. This CDR3 reads CGYAASYNEQFF. Here the CDR3 DNA reads TGCGGCTATGCGGCCTCCTACAATGAGCAGTTCTTC.

This clonotype was seen repeatedly, ten times or more. The chain joins TRBV7-2 to TRBJ2-4; D is undetermined. CDR1 and CDR2 from the germline V gene are SGHTA and FQGNSA. The CDR3 loop spans 14 amino acids. V was trimmed by 5 bases and J by 2 bases, leaving 10 bases between them. The CDR3 loop is CASSAAPPKNIQYF. The CDR3 nucleotides read TGTGCCAGCAGCGCCGCCCCTCCCAAAAACATTCAGTACTTC. The full variable domain, its missing parts supplied by reference TRBV7-2 and TRBJ2-4, is GAGVSQSPSNKVTEKGKDVELRCDPISGHTALYWYRQSLGQGLEFLIYFQGNSAPDKSGLPSDRFSAERTGGSVSTLTIQRTQQEDSAVYLCASSAAPPKNIQYFGAGTRLSVL.

This clonotype was counted a single time. The J gene is TRBJ1-1, the V gene TRBV3-1; no clear D gene. Germline CDR1 and CDR2: LGHDT and YNNKEL (reference sequence). This CDR3 contains 13 residues. The V end lost 8 bases, the J end lost 1 base, and 11 bases lay between the germline ends. The DNA of the CDR3 is TGTGCCAGCGTCTGGGAAGGGAACACTGAAGCTTTCTTT. Translation: CASVWEGNTEAFF.